This T cell receptor (beta chain) was recovered during a study of T cells in Graves' hyperthyroidism and ophthalmopathy. Study-wide results and caveats: Separating ophthalmopathy from stable hyperthyroidism was achieved by a 13 V-J model.

On this clonotype itself: Its antigen is not known.

Criteria for exclusion of patients were uncontrolled infection, other autoimmune disease, pregnancy or lactation. Diagnosis rested on symptoms, serum thyroxine and TRAb, thyroid ultrasound, and orbital computed tomography. V was clipped by 8 bases and J by 5 bases; unmatched bases: 11. This CDR3 contains 14 residues. The germline CDR1 and CDR2 sequences are MNHNS and SASEGT. Amplified regions were TCR beta CDR3 sequences from RNA transcripts. A first-round RT-PCR of the TCR CDR3 used the HTBI primer set. From the multiplex PCR reads, TCRdb called clonotypes with MiXCR, one entry per CDR3 protein. In the table there are about 350,000 distinct CDR3 sequences, about a fifth of which are singletons.

The chain recombines TRBV6-1 with TRBJ2-7, with 8 bases matching TRBD1. The sequencing input was blood. The receptor was derived from a woman aged 18 to 35 with Graves' hyperthyroidism. The CDR3 DNA sequence: TGTGCCAGCGGATCCAGACAGGGGATCGACGAGCAGTACTTC. Translation gives CASGSRQGIDEQYF.